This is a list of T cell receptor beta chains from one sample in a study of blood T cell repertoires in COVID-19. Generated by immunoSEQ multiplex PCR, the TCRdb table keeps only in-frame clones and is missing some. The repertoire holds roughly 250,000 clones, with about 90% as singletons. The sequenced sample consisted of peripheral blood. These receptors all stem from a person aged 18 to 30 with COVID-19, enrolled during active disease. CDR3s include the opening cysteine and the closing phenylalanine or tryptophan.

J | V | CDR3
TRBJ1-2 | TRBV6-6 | CASSQGAGGYTF
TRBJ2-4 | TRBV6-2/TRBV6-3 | CASSSGLAGIQYF
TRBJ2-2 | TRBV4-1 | CASSQATGGVGGELFF
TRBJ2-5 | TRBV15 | CATSRAGTGRETQYF
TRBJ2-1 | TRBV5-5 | CASSPGDSEQFF
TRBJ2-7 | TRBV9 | CASSGASGRAGEQYF
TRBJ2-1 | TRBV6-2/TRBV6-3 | CASSFSVVEQFF
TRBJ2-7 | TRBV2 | CASSEQVTYEQYF
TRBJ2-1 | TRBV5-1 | CASSSTGAGGPSYNEQFF
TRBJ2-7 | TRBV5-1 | CASSYGTSGSYEQYF
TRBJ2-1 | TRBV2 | CALYILEDNEQFF
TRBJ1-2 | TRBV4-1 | CASSQEGQGAGYGYTF
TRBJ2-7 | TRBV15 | CATSREGHTYEQYF
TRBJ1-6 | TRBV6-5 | CASSYSGQTSSPLHF
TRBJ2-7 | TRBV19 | CASSMGGPAYEQYF
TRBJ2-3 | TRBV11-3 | CASSSGATTGGTDTQYF
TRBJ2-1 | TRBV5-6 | CASSLGGGEQFF
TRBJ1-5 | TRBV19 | CASSIDRGQPQHF
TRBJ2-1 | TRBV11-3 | CASSLAPLVYNEQFF
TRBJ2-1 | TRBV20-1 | CSASPSGSYNEQFF
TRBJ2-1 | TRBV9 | CASSPDRLTSGRFLDEQFF
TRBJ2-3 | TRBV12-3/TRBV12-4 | CASRIEAPDTQYF
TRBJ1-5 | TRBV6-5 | CASNALGGDQPQHF
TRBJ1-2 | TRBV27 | CASSSRANYGYTF
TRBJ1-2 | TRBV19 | CASSIWSSYGYTF
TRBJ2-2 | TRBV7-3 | CASSWTGGTGELFF